This T cell receptor (beta chain) was captured by sequencing in a study of neurological immune-mediated disorders. Study results and limitations: Levels of TCR clonal expansion peaked in HTLV-1-associated myelopathy and reached their lowest in multiple sclerosis, under those of healthy controls. None of the CDR3 amino acid sequences of expanded clones were shared across subjects, and this suggested private repertoires in all groups.

Over 180 million TCR-beta sequences from 15-18 subjects were obtained in each sequencing run. TCRdb ran MiXCR on the 5' RACE reads and lists one entry per CDR3 protein. Of tens of thousands of distinct CDR3 sequences detected, just over 2.5% appear once; the ten largest clones hold about 1%. This clonotype was found many times. What it binds is unknown. J gave up 0 bases and V 4 bases, and 9 bases lay outside the gene matches. The CDR3 has 18 residues. Germline-derived CDR1 and CDR2 are SGHTA and FQGNSA. The sequence was obtained from a woman in her 30s with multiple sclerosis. Sequencing input: PBMCs. V usage is TRBV7-2 and J usage is TRBJ2-3, with 11 bases identical to TRBD2. The chain's CDR3 is CASSSLWTSGSSTDTQYF. The CDR3, as DNA: TGTGCCAGCAGCTCCCTTTGGACTAGCGGGTCTAGCACAGATACGCAGTATTTT.